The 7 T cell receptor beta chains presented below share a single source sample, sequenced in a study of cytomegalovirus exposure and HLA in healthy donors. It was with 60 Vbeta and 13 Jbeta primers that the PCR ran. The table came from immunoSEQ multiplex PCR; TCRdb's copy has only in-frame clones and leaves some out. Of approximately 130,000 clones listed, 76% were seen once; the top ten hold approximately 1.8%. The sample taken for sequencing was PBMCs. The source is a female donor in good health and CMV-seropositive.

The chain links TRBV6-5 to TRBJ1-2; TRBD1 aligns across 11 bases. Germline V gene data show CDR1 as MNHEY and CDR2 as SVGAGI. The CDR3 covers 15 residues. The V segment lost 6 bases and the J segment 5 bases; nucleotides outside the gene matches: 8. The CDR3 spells CASSRGQGAEYGYTF. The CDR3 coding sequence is TGTGCCAGCAGCCGAGGACAGGGGGCAGAGTATGGCTACACCTTC.

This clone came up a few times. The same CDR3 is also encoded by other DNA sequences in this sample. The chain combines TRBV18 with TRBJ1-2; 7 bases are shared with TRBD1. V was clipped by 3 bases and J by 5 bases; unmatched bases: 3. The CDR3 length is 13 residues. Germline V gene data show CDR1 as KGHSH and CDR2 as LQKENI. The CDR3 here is CASSPDRTYGYTF. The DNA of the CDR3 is TGTGCCAGCTCACCGGACAGGACATATGGCTACACCTTC. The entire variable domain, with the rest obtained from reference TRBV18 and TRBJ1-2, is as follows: NAGVMQNPRHLVRRRGQEARLRCSPMKGHSHVYWYRQLPEEGLKFMVYLQKENIIDESGMPKERFSAEFPKEGPSILRIQQVVRGDSAAYFCASSPDRTYGYTFGSGTRLTVV.

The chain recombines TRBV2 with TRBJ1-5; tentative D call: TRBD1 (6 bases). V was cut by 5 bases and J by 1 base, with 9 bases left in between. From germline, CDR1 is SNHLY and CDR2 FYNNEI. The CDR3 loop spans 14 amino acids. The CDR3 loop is CASSIGTSNQPQHF. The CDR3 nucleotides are TGTGCCAGCAGTATCGGGACAAGCAATCAGCCCCAGCATTTT.

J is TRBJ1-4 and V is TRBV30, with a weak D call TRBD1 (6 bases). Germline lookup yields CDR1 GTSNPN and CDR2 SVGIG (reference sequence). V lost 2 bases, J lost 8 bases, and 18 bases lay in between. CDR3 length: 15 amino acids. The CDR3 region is CAWSSPDRRREKLFF. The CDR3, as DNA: TGTGCCTGGAGTTCCCCCGACAGGCGTAGAGAAAAACTGTTTTTT.

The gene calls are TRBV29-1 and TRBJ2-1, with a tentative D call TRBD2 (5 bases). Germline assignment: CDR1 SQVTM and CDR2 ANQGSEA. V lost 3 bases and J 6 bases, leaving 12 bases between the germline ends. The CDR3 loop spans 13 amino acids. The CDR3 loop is CSVDGGLGNEQFF. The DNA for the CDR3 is TGCAGCGTTGACGGAGGTTTGGGCAATGAGCAGTTCTTC.

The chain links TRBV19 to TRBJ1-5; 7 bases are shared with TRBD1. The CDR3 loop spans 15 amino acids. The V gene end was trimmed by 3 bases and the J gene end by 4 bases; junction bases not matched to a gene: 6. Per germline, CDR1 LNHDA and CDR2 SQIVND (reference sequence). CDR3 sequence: CASSMAFRGNQPQHF. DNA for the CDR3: TGTGCCAGTAGTATGGCCTTCAGGGGGAATCAGCCCCAGCATTTT.

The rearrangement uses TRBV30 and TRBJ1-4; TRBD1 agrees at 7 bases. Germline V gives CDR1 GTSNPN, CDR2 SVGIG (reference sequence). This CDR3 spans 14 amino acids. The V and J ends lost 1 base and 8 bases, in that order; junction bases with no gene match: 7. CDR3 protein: CAWSARTGSEKLFF. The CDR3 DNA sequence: TGTGCCTGGAGTGCTCGGACAGGATCCGAAAAACTGTTTTTT.